The 5 T cell receptor delta chains below were found in one sample sequenced in a study of γδ T cells in repeated Plasmodium falciparum infection. TCRdb re-identified clones in the multiplex PCR reads via CATT. In the table there are 50,000 or so delta-chain clones, 1.6% of which are singletons. Flow sorting of PBMC yielded separate Vgamma9/Vdelta2+ and Vdelta2-negative gammadelta T cell populations for bulk repertoire analysis. Specimen: gamma-delta T cells from blood. These TCRs come from a pool of human donors (malaria-infected and uninfected, not separated).

In this sample, this clone turned up a few times. The TCRdb record carries a much larger clone's protein, which differs from this DNA's translation at residue 6; a read error is the likely cause, and the protein listed here is the DNA translation. The chain is built from TRDV1 and TRDJ3, with 9 positions matching TRDD3. V gave up 3 bases and J gave up 3 bases; unmatched junction bases: 9. The germline V gene has CDR1 TSWWSYY and CDR2 QGS. The CDR3 extends over 19 amino acids. CDR3 bases: TGTGCTCTTGGGGACTGCAGCTGGGGGATTCGCTGGGACACCCGACAGATGTTTTTC. It translates to CALGDCSWGIRWDTRQMFF.

This clone has a count of ten or more. V and J are TRDV1 and TRDJ1; 10 bases agree with TRDD3. TCRdb leaves out the J gene; it was filled in here by matching the DNA to germline. The CDR3 loop spans 18 amino acids. V dropped 0 bases and J dropped 5; count of bases not matched to a gene: 12. Germline values: CDR1 TSWWSYY, CDR2 QGS. CDR3 nucleotides: TGTGCTCTTGGGGAACTACCTCCTAATGGGGGATACAAGGATAAACTCATCTTT. Protein: CALGELPPNGGYKDKLIF.

Turning to this clone: The protein recorded in TCRdb matches a much larger clone and deviates from this DNA's translation at residue 14, suggesting a read error; the protein here is obtained by translating the DNA. The V call is TRDV1, the J call TRDJ1; 7 nucleotides line up with TRDD2. Germline V gene lookup returns CDR1 TSWWSYY and CDR2 QGS. The CDR3 loop spans 15 amino acids. The CDR3 loop is CALGAAFLFQGKLTF. The CDR3, as DNA: TGTGCTCTTGGGGCTGCCTTCCTGTTTCAGGGAAAACTCACCTTT.

This clone was seen more than once but under ten times. TCRdb's protein for this DNA is that of a much larger clone and differs from the translation at residue 13, likely a read error; the protein shown is the DNA translation. The chain joins TRDV1 to TRDJ1; tentative D call: TRDD3 (5 bases). Germline V gene lookup returns CDR1 TSWWSYY and CDR2 QGS. The CDR3 runs to 19 residues. Trimming removed 5 bases from V and 0 bases from J, with 25 bases in between. The CDR3 reads CALGRRSKQVGTHTDKLIF. The CDR3 DNA reads as TGTGCTCTTGGGAGACGTTCCAAACAGGTGGGGACTCACACCGATAAACTCATCTTT.

Many counts were recorded for this clone. In the same sample, other DNA sequences code for this CDR3. The chain couples TRDV3 to TRDJ1; D tentatively reads TRDD2 or TRDD3 (6 bases each). The CDR3 is 17 amino acids. Trimming removed 5 bases from V and 0 bases from J, with 25 bases in between. Germline CDR1 and CDR2: TVYSNPD and GDNSRS (reference sequence). CDR3 nucleotides: TGTGCCCCAGTCCTACTCCGGGGGGAGCTTGACACCGATAAACTCATCTTT. Translating it yields CAPVLLRGELDTDKLIF.